The 8 T cell receptor beta chains in this list originate from one sample, sequenced in a study of T cell repertoires in cytomegalovirus infection. TCRdb re-analysed the reads in MiXCR, keeping a single row per CDR3 protein. The data show around 550,000 distinct CDR3 sequences, 26% seen once. Sequencing was carried out using PBMCs. These receptors all stem from a human donor in good health (CMV status not recorded). Some clones in this sample may be carry-over from other donors' samples.

This clonotype was detected ten times or more. The V gene is TRBV19, the J gene TRBJ1-1, with no clear D. The germline V gene encodes CDR1 LNHDA and CDR2 SQIVND (reference sequence). The length of the CDR3 is 12 residues. V was shortened by 4 bases and J by 8 bases, with 11 bases between the two germline ends. This CDR3 reads CASSNSDAEAFF. The CDR3 region has the DNA TGTGCCAGTAGTAACAGCGACGCGGAAGCTTTCTTT.

The V and J genes are TRBV27 and TRBJ1-3; 9 bases are shared with TRBD1. Losses at the gene ends were 5 bases for V and 4 bases for J; bases not matched to a gene: 6. Looked up from germline, CDR1 is MNHEY and CDR2 is SMNVEV (reference sequence). CDR3 size: 15 residues. The CDR3 region is CASSASGTGGNTIYF. As DNA, the CDR3 is TGTGCCAGCAGTGCCTCCGGGACAGGGGGAAACACCATATATTTT.

This chain joins TRBV6-1 and TRBJ2-7; 9 bases match TRBD2. V shed 3 bases and J 3 bases; nucleotides not matched to a gene: 3. CDR1 MNHNS and CDR2 SASEGT come from the germline V gene. CDR3 length: 14 amino acids. The CDR3: CASSDGGRGYEQYF. The CDR3 DNA reads as TGTGCCAGCAGTGATGGCGGGAGGGGCTACGAGCAGTACTTC.

The V call is TRBV6-2 or TRBV6-3, the J call TRBJ2-7; the D gene is possibly TRBD2 (6 bases). CDR3 length: 18 amino acids. Germline lookup yields CDR1 MNHEY and CDR2 SVGEGT. With 6 bases removed from V and 4 bases from J, the gap between germline ends came to 28 bases. CDR3 amino acids: CASSSLKGREDGRYEQYV. In nucleotides, the CDR3 is TGTGCCAGCAGCTCCCTAAAGGGCAGGGAGGATGGGAGATACGAGCAGTACGTC.

This clonotype was found many times. V usage is TRBV28 and J usage is TRBJ1-6; 7 nucleotides line up with TRBD1. From germline, CDR1 is MDHEN and CDR2 SYDVKM. The CDR3 length is 13 residues. Unmatched junction bases numbered 5, after V lost 10 bases and J lost 5 bases. The CDR3: CATKTGNNSPLHF. The CDR3 bases are TGTGCCACAAAGACAGGGAATAATTCACCCCTCCACTTT.

Written as DNA, the CDR3 is TGTGCCAGCAGCTTGGAAAACCCGGAGACCCAGTACTTC. Translation gives CASSLENPETQYF. The chain uses TRBV5-4 and TRBJ2-5; no definite D call. The CDR3 is 13 amino acids. The V gene's germline CDR1 is SGHNT and CDR2 YYREEE (reference sequence). V was cut by 0 bases and J by 5 bases, with 8 bases left in between.

The chain is built from TRBV28 and TRBJ1-1; D is uncertain. CDR1 is MDHEN, CDR2 SYDVKM, per germline. V dropped 6 bases and J dropped 1 base, with 12 bases sitting between them. The CDR3 consists of 14 residues. The CDR3 protein is CASRATARNTEAFF. CDR3 coding DNA: TGTGCCAGCAGGGCGACGGCAAGGAACACTGAAGCTTTCTTT.

This clonotype was seen more than once but under ten times. The gene calls are TRBV12-3 or TRBV12-4 and TRBJ1-5; D unclear. Trimming took 6 bases from V and 7 from J, leaving 19 bases between them. The CDR3 has 15 amino acids. CDR3 coding DNA: TGTGCCAGCAGCCCCCGTGGTGGGGTCCGCCAGCCCCAGCATTTT. Translating gives CASSPRGGVRQPQHF.